These 14 T cell receptor beta chains were all obtained from the same sample, sequenced in a study of blood T cell repertoires in COVID-19. Libraries were prepared by immunoSEQ multiplex PCR; TCRdb keeps only in-frame clonotypes and omits some of them. The data show 250,000 to 300,000 clones, around nine tenths seen once. Material for sequencing was peripheral blood. Receptors were obtained from an older woman with COVID-19, enrolled during active disease.

V and J are TRBV19 and TRBJ1-1, with D unclear. Trimming cost V 3 bases and J 1 base, with 9 bases left between them. The CDR3 runs 14 residues. Germline V CDR1 and CDR2: LNHDA, SQIVND (reference sequence). Here the CDR3 reads CASSIQQTNTEAFF. As DNA, the CDR3 is TGTGCCAGTAGTATCCAACAGACGAACACTGAAGCTTTCTTT. Variable domain in full (rest from reference TRBV19 and TRBJ1-1): DGGITQSPKYLFRKEGQNVTLSCEQNLNHDAMYWYRQDPGQGLRLIYYSQIVNDFQKGDIAEGYSVSREKKESFPLTVTSAQKNPTAFYLCASSIQQTNTEAFFGQGTRLTVV.

V gene TRBV12-3 or TRBV12-4 combines with J gene TRBJ2-5; a weak D match, TRBD2 (6 bases). This CDR3 has 12 amino acids. Trimming took 5 bases from V and 5 from J, leaving 9 bases between them. The CDR3 sequence: CASSLSGETQYF. The CDR3 nucleotides read TGTGCCAGCAGTCTTAGCGGCGAGACCCAGTACTTC.

V is TRBV6-2 or TRBV6-3 and J is TRBJ1-4; no firm D call. The CDR3 is made up of 13 amino acids. V lost 4 bases, J lost 7 bases, and 10 bases lay in between. Germline lookup yields CDR1 MNHEY and CDR2 SVGEGT. Here the CDR3 reads CASSFGSGEKLFF. CDR3 in DNA: TGTGCCAGCAGTTTCGGGTCTGGTGAAAAACTGTTTTTT.

The rearrangement links TRBV7-3 to TRBJ2-1; 10 positions agree with TRBD1. After removal of 5 bases from V and 9 bases from J, the junction contained 7 bases not matched to a gene. CDR1 is SGHTA and CDR2 is FQGTGA in the germline V gene. The CDR3 contains 14 residues. The CDR3 loop reads CASSPGQGPVEQFF. The CDR3 DNA sequence: TGTGCCAGCAGCCCGGGACAGGGGCCCGTTGAGCAGTTCTTC.

V is TRBV5-6 and J is TRBJ1-4; D is perhaps TRBD1 (6 bases). The CDR3 sequence is 13 residues long. Per germline, CDR1 SGHDT and CDR2 YYEEEE. V was pared by 4 bases and J by 7 bases, with 11 bases between. The CDR3 coding sequence is TGTGCCAGCAGCCCACAGGGATTTGAAAAACTGTTTTTT. Its translation: CASSPQGFEKLFF.

V gene TRBV18 combines with J gene TRBJ1-4; TRBD1 is a possible D gene (5 bases). The CDR3 is 14 amino acids. Germline V CDR1 and CDR2: KGHSH, LQKENI. Trimming pared 3 bases from V and 8 bases from J, leaving 13 bases between. The CDR3 loop reads CASSPTQGGEKLFF. CDR3 coding DNA: TGTGCCAGCTCACCGACCCAGGGTGGCGAAAAACTGTTTTTT. Full variable domain (outside the CDR3, taken from reference TRBV18 and TRBJ1-4): NAGVMQNPRHLVRRRGQEARLRCSPMKGHSHVYWYRQLPEEGLKFMVYLQKENIIDESGMPKERFSAEFPKEGPSILRIQQVVRGDSAAYFCASSPTQGGEKLFFGSGTQLSVL.

The J gene is TRBJ2-7, the V gene TRBV2, with 7 bases that match TRBD1. The V gene end was trimmed by 6 bases and the J gene end by 2 bases; junction bases not matched to a gene: 10. Per the germline V gene, CDR1 is SNHLY and CDR2 is FYNNEI. The CDR3 has 15 amino acids. CDR3 coding DNA: TGTGCCAGCAGGGACCCGGGACAGAAAGCCTACGAGCAGTACTTC. Its translation: CASRDPGQKAYEQYF.

The chain joins TRBV11-2 to TRBJ1-3, with unresolved D. The V end was cut by 1 base, the J end by 4 bases, with 8 bases between. Germline lookup yields CDR1 SGHAT and CDR2 FQNNGV. The CDR3 loop spans 14 amino acids. This CDR3 reads CASSLVQRGNTIYF. Written as DNA, the CDR3 is TGTGCCAGCAGCTTAGTCCAACGGGGAAACACCATATATTTT.

This rearrangement joins TRBV9 to TRBJ1-3; the D gene is possibly TRBD1 (5 bases). The CDR3 runs 13 residues. Trimming removed 4 bases at V and 5 bases at J, with 10 bases between. Germline-derived CDR1 and CDR2 are SGDLS and YYNGEE. The CDR3 sequence is CASSPTDRNTIYF. CDR3 DNA sequence: TGTGCCAGCAGCCCGACAGATCGAAACACCATATATTTT.

The chain links TRBV19 to TRBJ1-5; TRBD1 aligns across 11 bases. Trimming removed 6 bases from V and 5 bases from J; junction bases left unmatched: 9. The CDR3 extends over 16 amino acids. Germline CDR1 is LNHDA and CDR2 is SQIVND (reference sequence). CDR3 DNA: TGTGCCAGTAGACCATGGACAGGGGGCAGAGATCAGCCCCAGCATTTT. This translates into CASRPWTGGRDQPQHF.

This rearrangement joins TRBV3-1 (or the pseudogene TRBV3-2) to TRBJ2-5; D is ambiguous. V lost 0 bases to trimming and J lost 5 bases, with 7 bases between them. Per the germline V gene, CDR1 is LGHDT and CDR2 is YNNKEL (reference sequence). The CDR3 has 13 amino acids. The CDR3 loop is CASSQDNAETQYF. The CDR3 DNA sequence: TGTGCCAGCAGCCAAGATAACGCGGAGACCCAGTACTTC.

The V gene is TRBV20-1, the J gene TRBJ2-2, with D uncertain. Germline lookup yields CDR1 DFQATT and CDR2 SNEGSKA (reference sequence). Between the trimmed V and J ends, which lost 3 bases and 0 bases, there was a span of 5 bases. The length of the CDR3 is 13 residues. CDR3 protein: CSASISNTGELFF. CDR3 in DNA: TGCAGTGCTAGTATCTCGAACACCGGGGAGCTGTTTTTT.

This clone was found once. The chain links TRBV6-6 to TRBJ1-1; the D is unclear. V lost 10 bases, J lost 6 bases, and 12 bases lay in between. Germline CDR1 is MNHNY and CDR2 is SVGAGI (reference sequence). The CDR3 runs to 11 residues. The DNA for the CDR3 is TGTGCCACGAGTTTAATGGCTGAAGCTTTCTTT. Translation gives CATSLMAEAFF.

V usage is TRBV4-2 and J usage is TRBJ2-3; possibly TRBD2 for D (6 bases). Looked up from germline, CDR1 is LGHNA and CDR2 is YNFKEQ. The CDR3 loop spans 15 amino acids. V was cut by 0 bases and J by 8 bases, with 15 bases left in between. CDR3: CASSQDGRDLGTQYF. Written as DNA, the CDR3 is TGTGCCAGCAGCCAAGACGGGCGGGATCTAGGTACGCAGTATTTT.